This T cell receptor (beta chain) was identified in a study of blood T cells in healthy people across ages. About the research overall: Per two T cells, template switching captured roughly one barcoded beta molecule. General observations from the study: PBMCs left unsorted prevented a conclusive naive versus antigen-experienced comparison. Higher naive T cell percentage went strongly together with higher TCR beta diversity.

V lost 6 bases, J lost 5 bases, and 16 bases lay in between. The CDR3 is made up of 14 amino acids. Germline-derived CDR1 and CDR2 are MNHEY and SVGEGT. Turning to this clonotype: The target antigen is unknown.

Alongside a J-beta primer mix, a sample-barcoded 5' primer served in a second PCR lasting about 7 to 11 cycles. Every cDNA was tagged by a template-switch adaptor with 12 random nucleotides. Via MiXCR, TCRdb re-called the 5' RACE reads, giving one row per CDR3 protein. This table has hundreds of thousands of distinct CDR3 sequences, under 25% appearing once. The receptor's source is a man aged 65 to 85 in good health. The chain combines TRBV6-2 or TRBV6-3 with TRBJ2-5; D possibly corresponds to TRBD2 (5 bases). The sequencing sample was made of blood. The CDR3 protein is CASSYNGEWETQYF. DNA of the CDR3: TGTGCCAGCAGCTACAATGGGGAGTGGGAGACCCAGTACTTC.